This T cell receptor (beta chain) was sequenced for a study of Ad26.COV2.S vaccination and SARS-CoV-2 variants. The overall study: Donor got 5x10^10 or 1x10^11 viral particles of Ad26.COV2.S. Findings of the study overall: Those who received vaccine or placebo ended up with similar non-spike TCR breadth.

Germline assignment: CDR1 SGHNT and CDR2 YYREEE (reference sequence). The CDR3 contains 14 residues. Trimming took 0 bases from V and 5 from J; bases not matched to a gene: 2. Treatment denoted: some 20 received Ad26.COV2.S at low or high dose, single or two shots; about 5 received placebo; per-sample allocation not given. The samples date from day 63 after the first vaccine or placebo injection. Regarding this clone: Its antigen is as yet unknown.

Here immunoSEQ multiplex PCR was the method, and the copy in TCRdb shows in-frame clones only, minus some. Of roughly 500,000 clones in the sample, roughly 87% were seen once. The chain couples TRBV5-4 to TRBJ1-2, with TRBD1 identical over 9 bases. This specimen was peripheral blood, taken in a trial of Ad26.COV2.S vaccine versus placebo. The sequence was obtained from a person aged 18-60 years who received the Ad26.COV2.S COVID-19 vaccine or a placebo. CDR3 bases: TGTGCCAGCAGCTTGGTCGGGACAGGGTATGGCTACACCTTC. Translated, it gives CASSLVGTGYGYTF.